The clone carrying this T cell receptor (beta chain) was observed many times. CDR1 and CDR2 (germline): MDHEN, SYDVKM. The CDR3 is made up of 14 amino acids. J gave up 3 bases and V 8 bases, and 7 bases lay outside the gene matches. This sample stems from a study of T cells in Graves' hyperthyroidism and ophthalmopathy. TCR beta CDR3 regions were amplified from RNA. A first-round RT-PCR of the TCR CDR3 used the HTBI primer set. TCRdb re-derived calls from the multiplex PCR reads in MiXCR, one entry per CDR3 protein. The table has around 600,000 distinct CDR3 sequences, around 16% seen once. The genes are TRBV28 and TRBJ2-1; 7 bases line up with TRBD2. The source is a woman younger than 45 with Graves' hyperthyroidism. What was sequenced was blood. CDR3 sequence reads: CASYPGTNYNEQFF. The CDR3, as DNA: TGTGCCAGCTACCCCGGGACTAACTACAATGAGCAGTTCTTC.